This TCR beta chain was identified in a study of blood T cell repertoires in COVID-19. Across the study: PBMCs, B-cell-depleted T cells, or T cells were the source of the cDNA or gDNA that made up the material.

Assay used: immunoSEQ multiplex PCR; TCRdb lists only in-frame clones, some missing. The table has a few hundred thousand clones, around 87% seen once. V lost 1 base and J 1 base, leaving 13 bases between the germline ends. Germline loops: CDR1 SGHAT, CDR2 FQNNGV. The CDR3 runs 16 residues. The clonotype was recovered from a man in his fifties or sixties with active or convalescent COVID-19. The sample was peripheral blood. This sequence joins TRBV11-2 and TRBJ2-5; D unclear. CDR3 sequence reads: CASSLVEPQAQETQYF. The CDR3 region has the DNA TGTGCCAGCAGCTTAGTAGAGCCCCAGGCCCAAGAGACCCAGTACTTC.